The entry below gives a single T cell receptor (beta chain) sequence along with its context. This CDR3 comprises 14 residues. V lost 7 bases, J lost 5 bases, and 4 bases stayed unmatched. These data come from a study of patients and donors after allogeneic stem cell transplantation. TCRdb redid the calling of the RT-PCR reads with MiXCR, one entry per CDR3 protein. The sample carries about 960,000 distinct CDR3 sequences, roughly 18% recorded once. The sequence derives from a human donor who was either an allogeneic HSCT recipient or a stem cell or donor lymphocyte infusion donor (not recorded which). It is not recorded whose cells these are; they may come from a transplant donor. The chain combines TRBV12-3 or TRBV12-4 with TRBJ2-1; 11 nucleotides line up with TRBD2. The sequenced sample was blood, either unsorted or a sorted T cell fraction (not recorded which). CDR3 sequence: CASIIAGGDNEQFF. In DNA form, the CDR3 reads TGTGCCAGCATCATAGCGGGGGGGGACAATGAGCAGTTCTTC.